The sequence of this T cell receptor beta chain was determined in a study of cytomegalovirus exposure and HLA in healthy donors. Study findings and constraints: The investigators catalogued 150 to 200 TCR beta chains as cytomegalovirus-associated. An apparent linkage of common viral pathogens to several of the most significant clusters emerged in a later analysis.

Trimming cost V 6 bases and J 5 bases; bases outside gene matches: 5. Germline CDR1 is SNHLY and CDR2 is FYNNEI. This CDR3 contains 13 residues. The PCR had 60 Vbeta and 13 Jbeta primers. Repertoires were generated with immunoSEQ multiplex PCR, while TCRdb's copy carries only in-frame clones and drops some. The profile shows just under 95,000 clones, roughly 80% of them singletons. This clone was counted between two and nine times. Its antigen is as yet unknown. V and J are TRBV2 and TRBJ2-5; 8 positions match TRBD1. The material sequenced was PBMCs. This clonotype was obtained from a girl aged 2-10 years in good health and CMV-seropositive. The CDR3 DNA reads TGTGCCAGCAGGCCCAGGGGGCCTGAGACCCAGTACTTC. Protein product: CASRPRGPETQYF.